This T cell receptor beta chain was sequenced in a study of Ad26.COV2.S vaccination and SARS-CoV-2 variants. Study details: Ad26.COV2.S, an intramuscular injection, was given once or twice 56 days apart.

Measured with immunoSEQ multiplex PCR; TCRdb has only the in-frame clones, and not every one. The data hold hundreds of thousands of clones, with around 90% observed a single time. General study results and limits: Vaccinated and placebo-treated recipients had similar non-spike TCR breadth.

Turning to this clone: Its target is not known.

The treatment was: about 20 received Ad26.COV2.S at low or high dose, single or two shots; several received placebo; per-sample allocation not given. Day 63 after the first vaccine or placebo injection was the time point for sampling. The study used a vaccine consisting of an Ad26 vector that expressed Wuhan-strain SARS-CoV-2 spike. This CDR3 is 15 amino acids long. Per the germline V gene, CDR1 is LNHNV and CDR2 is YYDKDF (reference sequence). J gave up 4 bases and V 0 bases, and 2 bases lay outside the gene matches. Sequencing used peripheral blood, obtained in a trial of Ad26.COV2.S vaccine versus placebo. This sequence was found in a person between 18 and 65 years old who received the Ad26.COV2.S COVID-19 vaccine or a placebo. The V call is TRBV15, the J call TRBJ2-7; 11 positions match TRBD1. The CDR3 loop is CATSREGQGAYEQYF. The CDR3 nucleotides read TGTGCCACCAGCAGAGAAGGACAGGGGGCATACGAGCAGTACTTC.